The rows below give T cell receptor beta chains drawn from one sample of a study of blood T cell repertoires in COVID-19. TCRdb keeps only in-frame clones here, not all; method: immunoSEQ multiplex PCR. Found here are 90,000 to 150,000 clones, roughly 87% of them singletons; the top ten hold about 8%. The sequencing sample was made of peripheral blood. These receptors were collected from a human donor in a cohort sampled during active COVID-19. Each CDR3 is given with its conserved first and last residue. A D gene is named only where the DNA matches it firmly. Some rows mark clone size as missing; the rest say once, few, many or name a class of expanded clone.

J gene	CDR3 length	V gene	clone size	D gene	CDR3 protein	CDR3 DNA
TRBJ2-2	14	TRBV5-4	-	-	CASSLAGNTGELFF	TGTGCCAGCAGCTTGGCCGGGAACACCGGGGAGCTGTTTTTT
TRBJ2-2	15	TRBV3-1/TRBV3-2	-	-	CASSPRGINTGELFF	TGTGCCAGCAGCCCCCGGGGGATAAACACCGGGGAGCTGTTTTTT
TRBJ1-1	15	TRBV10-1	-	TRBD1	CASSKRRQGDTEAFF	TGCGCCAGCAGTAAGCGCCGACAGGGTGATACTGAAGCTTTCTTT
TRBJ2-2	15	TRBV6-5	-	-	CATPPGKTNTGELFF	TGTGCCACCCCCCCGGGAAAAACGAACACCGGGGAGCTGTTTTTT
TRBJ2-2	14	TRBV28	-	TRBD1	CASRTGGGHGELFF	TGTGCCAGCAGGACAGGGGGCGGGCACGGGGAGCTGTTTTTT
TRBJ1-2	16	TRBV5-6	-	TRBD1	CASSRRPGTGNYGYTF	TGTGCCAGCAGCAGACGTCCCGGGACAGGGAATTATGGCTACACCTTC
TRBJ2-1	16	TRBV5-4	-	TRBD2	CASSSGTSAVGNEQFF	TGTGCCAGCAGCTCCGGGACTAGCGCGGTAGGCAATGAGCAGTTCTTC
TRBJ2-2	19	TRBV14	once	TRBD1	CASSQDTPAGTGFTGELFF	TGTGCCAGCAGCCAAGATACCCCAGCCGGGACAGGGTTCACCGGGGAGCTGTTTTTT
TRBJ2-1	19	TRBV30	-	-	CAWGGATVSAGKVINEQFF	TGTGCCTGGGGGGGGGCGACGGTTTCGGCGGGCAAAGTAATCAATGAGCAGTTCTTC
TRBJ1-4	14	TRBV11-3	-	-	CASSPQRGNEKLFF	TGTGCCAGCAGCCCACAGAGAGGGAATGAAAAACTGTTTTTT
TRBJ2-5	14	TRBV7-3	-	-	CASSLVGGQETQYF	TGTGCCAGCAGCTTAGTGGGGGGTCAAGAGACCCAGTACTTC
TRBJ1-6	14	TRBV5-1	-	-	CASSWGLDNSPLHF	TGCGCCAGCAGCTGGGGACTAGATAATTCACCCCTCCACTTT
TRBJ2-7	14	TRBV27	once	TRBD2	CASSLGTRTYEQYF	TGTGCCAGCAGTTTAGGGACTAGGACCTACGAGCAGTACTTC
TRBJ2-1	12	TRBV2	-	-	CASKRIGVEQFF	TGTGCCAGCAAGCGGATCGGGGTTGAGCAGTTCTTC
TRBJ2-6	14	TRBV28	-	-	CASSTPGRANVLTF	TGTGCCAGCAGTACCCCCGGTAGGGCCAACGTCCTGACTTTC
TRBJ2-3	15	TRBV6-5	-	TRBD2	CASSLGGGMPDTQYF	TGTGCCAGCAGTTTAGGCGGGGGGATGCCAGATACGCAGTATTTT
TRBJ2-1	16	TRBV28	-	TRBD2	CASSLGGTSVNNEQFF	TGTGCCAGCAGTTTAGGTGGGACTAGCGTCAACAATGAGCAGTTCTTC
TRBJ1-6	16	TRBV19	-	TRBD1	CASSDSGTGTNSPLHF	TGTGCCAGTAGCGACTCGGGGACAGGGACGAATTCACCCCTCCACTTT
TRBJ1-5	15	TRBV28	few	-	CASSSPADTHQPQHF	TGTGCCAGCAGTTCCCCTGCGGACACCCATCAGCCCCAGCATTTT
TRBJ1-1	15	TRBV7-8	few	-	CASSLATGGNTEAFF	TGTGCCAGCAGCTTAGCGACGGGGGGTAACACTGAAGCTTTCTTT
TRBJ2-7	12	TRBV29-1	-	-	CSFSGVSYEQYF	TGCAGCTTTTCAGGGGTCAGCTACGAGCAGTACTTC
TRBJ2-7	13	TRBV11-3	-	-	CASCPSGSYEQYF	TGTGCCAGCTGTCCATCAGGGTCCTACGAGCAGTACTTC
TRBJ2-5	16	TRBV5-1	once	TRBD2	CASSLAGTSGQETQYF	TGCGCCAGCAGCTTGGCCGGGACTAGCGGACAAGAGACCCAGTACTTC
TRBJ1-1	18	TRBV10-3	-	-	CAISESAVTLSASGEAFF	TGTGCCATCAGTGAGTCGGCCGTAACCCTTAGTGCCTCCGGGGAAGCTTTCTTT
TRBJ2-7	14	TRBV7-2	-	TRBD1	CASSSRTGYYEQYF	TGTGCCAGCAGCTCCCGGACAGGGTACTACGAGCAGTACTTC
TRBJ2-3	13	TRBV5-1	-	-	CASSVISQDTQYF	TGCGCCAGCAGCGTTATTTCCCAGGATACGCAGTATTTT
TRBJ2-7	18	TRBV7-9	-	TRBD2	CASSFGYLVDSGNYEQYF	TGTGCCAGCAGCTTTGGTTACCTGGTGGATAGCGGGAACTACGAGCAGTACTTC
TRBJ1-3	15	TRBV5-4	-	TRBD1	CASSPTGGFGNTIYF	TGTGCCAGCAGCCCTACAGGGGGGTTCGGAAACACCATATATTTT
TRBJ2-7	15	TRBV5-1	-	TRBD2	CASSPGLAGIYEQYF	TGCGCCAGCAGCCCGGGACTAGCGGGGATCTACGAGCAGTACTTC
TRBJ2-1	16	TRBV19	-	TRBD2	CASSIEASGRRREQFF	TGTGCCAGTAGTATTGAGGCTAGCGGGAGGAGGCGTGAGCAGTTCTTC